A selection of T cell receptor beta chains follows, all from one sample in a study of shared clonotypes between healthy human individuals. Sequenced by immunoSEQ multiplex PCR; TCRdb stores in-frame clones only, minus some. The sample holds about 2.4 million clones, over 85% seen once. Sequencing was performed on naive CD4+ T cells from PBMCs. All receptors come from a man younger than 30 in good health. Some clones in this sample may be carry-over from other donors' samples. CDR3s include the opening cysteine and the closing phenylalanine or tryptophan. The order of the fields is J gene, clone size, V gene, D gene, CDR3 protein, CDR3 DNA. D genes are given only for firm matches. Part of the rows lack a size; the others show once, few, many or a class for expanded clones.

j_call: TRBJ2-1; clone_size: -; v_call: TRBV15; d_call: TRBD2; cdr3_aa: CATSRTSGLYNEQFF; cdr3_nt: TGTGCCACCAGCAGAACTAGCGGGCTCTACAATGAGCAGTTCTTC
j_call: TRBJ2-7; clone_size: once; v_call: TRBV7-3; d_call: -; cdr3_aa: CASSQQFGDSKQYF; cdr3_nt: TGTGCCAGCAGCCAGCAATTCGGAGACAGTAAGCAGTACTTC
j_call: TRBJ1-5; clone_size: -; v_call: TRBV2; d_call: -; cdr3_aa: CASSHSYSNQPQHF; cdr3_nt: TGTGCCAGCAGTCACAGTTATAGCAATCAGCCCCAGCATTTT
j_call: TRBJ1-1; clone_size: few; v_call: TRBV6-1; d_call: -; cdr3_aa: CAVRPRNTEAFF; cdr3_nt: TGTGCCGTACGCCCCAGGAACACTGAAGCTTTCTTT
j_call: TRBJ2-1; clone_size: -; v_call: TRBV2; d_call: -; cdr3_aa: CASSDLNEQFF; cdr3_nt: TGTGCCAGCAGTGATCTTAATGAGCAGTTCTTC
j_call: TRBJ1-5; clone_size: -; v_call: TRBV12-5; d_call: -; cdr3_aa: CASGPTENQPQHF; cdr3_nt: TGTGCTAGTGGTCCGACAGAGAATCAGCCCCAGCATTTT
j_call: TRBJ2-1; clone_size: once; v_call: TRBV6-5; d_call: -; cdr3_aa: CASSYSSGSSYNEQFF; cdr3_nt: TGTGCCAGCAGTTACTCGAGCGGTAGCTCCTACAATGAGCAGTTCTTC
j_call: TRBJ2-5; clone_size: -; v_call: TRBV6-8; d_call: -; cdr3_aa: CASSYSDQEGATETQYF; cdr3_nt: TGTGCCAGCAGTTACTCGGATCAGGAGGGAGCGACGGAGACCCAGTACTTC
j_call: TRBJ2-1; clone_size: -; v_call: TRBV2; d_call: TRBD1; cdr3_aa: CASSGDRAYNEQFF; cdr3_nt: TGTGCCAGCAGTGGGGACAGGGCCTACAATGAGCAGTTCTTC
j_call: TRBJ1-2; clone_size: -; v_call: TRBV7-2; d_call: -; cdr3_aa: CASSLYDRLYGYTF; cdr3_nt: TGTGCCAGCAGCTTATACGACAGACTATATGGCTACACCTTC
j_call: TRBJ2-2; clone_size: -; v_call: TRBV5-1; d_call: -; cdr3_aa: CASSPLANTGELFF; cdr3_nt: TGCGCCAGCAGCCCCTTAGCGAACACCGGGGAGCTGTTTTTT
j_call: TRBJ2-1; clone_size: -; v_call: TRBV7-7; d_call: TRBD2; cdr3_aa: CASSAHGGLAGGSNEQFF; cdr3_nt: TGTGCCAGCAGCGCACACGGGGGACTAGCGGGAGGCAGCAATGAGCAGTTCTTC
j_call: TRBJ2-1; clone_size: -; v_call: TRBV18; d_call: TRBD2; cdr3_aa: CASSPSLAGLGNEQFF; cdr3_nt: TGTGCCAGCTCACCCTCACTAGCGGGGCTGGGAAATGAGCAGTTCTTC
j_call: TRBJ1-4; clone_size: -; v_call: TRBV19; d_call: -; cdr3_aa: CASSFRGHFNEKLFF; cdr3_nt: TGTGCCAGTAGTTTCAGAGGACACTTTAATGAAAAACTGTTTTTT
j_call: TRBJ1-5; clone_size: -; v_call: TRBV19; d_call: -; cdr3_aa: CASSTGGDPYSNQPQHF; cdr3_nt: TGTGCCAGTAGTACCGGGGGTGACCCTTATAGCAATCAGCCCCAGCATTTT
j_call: TRBJ2-7; clone_size: -; v_call: TRBV2; d_call: TRBD1; cdr3_aa: CASSEAIDRGRWYEQYF; cdr3_nt: TGTGCCAGCAGTGAAGCTATCGACAGGGGGCGGTGGTACGAGCAGTACTTC
j_call: TRBJ2-7; clone_size: -; v_call: TRBV9; d_call: -; cdr3_aa: CASSGTAASYEQYF; cdr3_nt: TGTGCCAGCAGCGGGACTGCCGCCTCCTACGAGCAGTACTTC